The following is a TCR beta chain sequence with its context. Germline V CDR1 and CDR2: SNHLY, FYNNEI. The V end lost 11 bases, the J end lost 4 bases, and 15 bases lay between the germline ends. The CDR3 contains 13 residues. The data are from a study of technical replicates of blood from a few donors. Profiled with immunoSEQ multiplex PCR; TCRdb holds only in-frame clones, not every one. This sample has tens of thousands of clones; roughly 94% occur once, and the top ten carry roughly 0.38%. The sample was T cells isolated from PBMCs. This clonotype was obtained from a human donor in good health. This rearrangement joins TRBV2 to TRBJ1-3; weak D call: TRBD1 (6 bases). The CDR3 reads CAGGGGQGNTIYF. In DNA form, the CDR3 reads TGTGCCGGAGGGGGGGGGCAAGGAAACACCATATATTTT.